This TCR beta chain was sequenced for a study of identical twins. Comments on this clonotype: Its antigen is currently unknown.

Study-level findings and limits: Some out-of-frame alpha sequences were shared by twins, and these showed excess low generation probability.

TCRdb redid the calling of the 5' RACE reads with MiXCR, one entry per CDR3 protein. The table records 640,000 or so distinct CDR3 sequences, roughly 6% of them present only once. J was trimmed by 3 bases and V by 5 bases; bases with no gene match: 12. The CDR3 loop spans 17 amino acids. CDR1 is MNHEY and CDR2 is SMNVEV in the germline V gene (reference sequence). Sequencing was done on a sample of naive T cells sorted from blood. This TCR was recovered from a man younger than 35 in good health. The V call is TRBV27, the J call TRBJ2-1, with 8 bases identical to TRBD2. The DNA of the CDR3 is TGTGCCAGCAGTCAGATGGGGCAGCGGGAGCTCTACAATGAGCAGTTCTTC. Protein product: CASSQMGQRELYNEQFF.